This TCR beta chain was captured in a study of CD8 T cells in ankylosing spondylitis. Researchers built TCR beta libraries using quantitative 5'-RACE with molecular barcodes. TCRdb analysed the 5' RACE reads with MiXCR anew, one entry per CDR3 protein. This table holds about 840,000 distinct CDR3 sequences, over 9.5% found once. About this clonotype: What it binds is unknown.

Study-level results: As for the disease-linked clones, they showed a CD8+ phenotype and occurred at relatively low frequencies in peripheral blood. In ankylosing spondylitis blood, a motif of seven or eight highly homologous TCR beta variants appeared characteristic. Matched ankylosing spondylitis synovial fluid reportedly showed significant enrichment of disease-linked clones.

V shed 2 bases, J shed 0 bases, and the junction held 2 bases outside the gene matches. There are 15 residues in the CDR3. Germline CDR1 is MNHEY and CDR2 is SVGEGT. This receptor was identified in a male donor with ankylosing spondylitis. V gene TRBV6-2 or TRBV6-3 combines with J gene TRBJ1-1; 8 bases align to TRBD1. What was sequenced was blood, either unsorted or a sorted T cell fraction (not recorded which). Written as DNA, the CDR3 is TGTGCCAGCAGTTACCTGGGACAGGTGAACACTGAAGCTTTCTTT. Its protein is CASSYLGQVNTEAFF.